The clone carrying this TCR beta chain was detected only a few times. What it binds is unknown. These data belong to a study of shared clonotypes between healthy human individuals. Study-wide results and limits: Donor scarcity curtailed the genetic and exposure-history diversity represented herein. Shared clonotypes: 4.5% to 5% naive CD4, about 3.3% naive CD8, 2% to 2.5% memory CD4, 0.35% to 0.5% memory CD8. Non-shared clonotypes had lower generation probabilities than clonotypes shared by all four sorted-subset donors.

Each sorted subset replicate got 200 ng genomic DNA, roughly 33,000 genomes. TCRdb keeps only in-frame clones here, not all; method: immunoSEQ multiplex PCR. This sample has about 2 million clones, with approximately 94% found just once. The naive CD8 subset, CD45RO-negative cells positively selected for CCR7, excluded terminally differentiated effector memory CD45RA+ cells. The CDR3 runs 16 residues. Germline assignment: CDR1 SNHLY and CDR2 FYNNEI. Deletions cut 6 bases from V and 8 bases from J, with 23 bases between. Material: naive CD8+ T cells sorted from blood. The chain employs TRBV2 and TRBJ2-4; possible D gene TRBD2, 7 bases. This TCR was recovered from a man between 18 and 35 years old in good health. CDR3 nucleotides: TGTGCCAGCAGGAGAACAGGGCGGGAGACGGGGGACATTCAGTACTTC. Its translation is CASRRTGRETGDIQYF.